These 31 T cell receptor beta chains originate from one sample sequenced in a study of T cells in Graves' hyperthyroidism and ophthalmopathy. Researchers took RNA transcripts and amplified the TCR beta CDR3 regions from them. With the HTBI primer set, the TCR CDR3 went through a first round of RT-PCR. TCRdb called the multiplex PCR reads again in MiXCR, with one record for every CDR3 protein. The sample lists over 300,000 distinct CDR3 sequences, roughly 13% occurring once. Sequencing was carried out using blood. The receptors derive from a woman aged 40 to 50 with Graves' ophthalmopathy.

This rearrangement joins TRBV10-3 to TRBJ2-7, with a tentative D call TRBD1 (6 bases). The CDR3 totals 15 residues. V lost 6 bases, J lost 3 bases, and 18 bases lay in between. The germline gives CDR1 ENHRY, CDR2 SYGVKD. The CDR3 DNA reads TGTGCCATCAGACCCACTAGGGACAAGGGCTACGAGCAGTACTTC. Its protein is CAIRPTRDKGYEQYF.

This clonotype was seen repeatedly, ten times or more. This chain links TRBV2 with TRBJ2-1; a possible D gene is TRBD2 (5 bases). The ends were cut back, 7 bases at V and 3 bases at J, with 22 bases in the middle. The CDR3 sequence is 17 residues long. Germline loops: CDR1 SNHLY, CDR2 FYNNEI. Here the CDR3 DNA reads TGTGCCAGCACCAGTCCGGACTTCTCGCAGTACTACAATGAGCAGTTCTTC. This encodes CASTSPDFSQYYNEQFF. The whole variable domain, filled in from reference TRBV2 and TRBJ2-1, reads EPEVTQTPSHQVTQMGQEVILRCVPISNHLYFYWYRQILGQKVEFLVSFYNNEISEKSEIFDDQFSVERPDGSNFTLKIRSTKLEDSAMYFCASTSPDFSQYYNEQFFGPGTRLTVL.

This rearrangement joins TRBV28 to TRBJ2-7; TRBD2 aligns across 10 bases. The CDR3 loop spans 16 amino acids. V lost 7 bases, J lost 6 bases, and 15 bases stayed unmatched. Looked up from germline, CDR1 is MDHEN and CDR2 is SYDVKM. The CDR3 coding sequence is TGTGCCAGCATCGACTCCCGGCTAGCGGGAGAGGGCGAGCAGTACTTC. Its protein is CASIDSRLAGEGEQYF.

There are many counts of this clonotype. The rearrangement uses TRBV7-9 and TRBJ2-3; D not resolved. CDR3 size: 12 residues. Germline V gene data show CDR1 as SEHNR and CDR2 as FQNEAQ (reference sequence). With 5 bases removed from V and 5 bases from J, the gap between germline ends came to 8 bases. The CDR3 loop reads CASSPSLDTQYF. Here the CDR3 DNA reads TGTGCCAGCAGCCCTTCTCTAGATACGCAGTATTTT.

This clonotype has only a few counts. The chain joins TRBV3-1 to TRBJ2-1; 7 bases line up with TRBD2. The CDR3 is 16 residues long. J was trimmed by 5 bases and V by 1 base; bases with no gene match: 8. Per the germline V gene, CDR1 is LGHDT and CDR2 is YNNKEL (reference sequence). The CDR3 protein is CASSQGSGRRHNEQFF. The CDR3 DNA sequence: TGTGCCAGCAGCCAAGGATCCGGGAGGCGCCACAATGAGCAGTTCTTC.

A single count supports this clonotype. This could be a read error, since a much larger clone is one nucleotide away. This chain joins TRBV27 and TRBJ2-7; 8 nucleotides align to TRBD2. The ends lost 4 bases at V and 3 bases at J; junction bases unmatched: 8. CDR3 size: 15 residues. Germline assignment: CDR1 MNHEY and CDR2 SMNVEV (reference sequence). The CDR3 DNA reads TGTGCCAGCAGTTCAGAGGCGGGAGGACTCTACGAGCAGTACTTC. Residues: CASSSEAGGLYEQYF.

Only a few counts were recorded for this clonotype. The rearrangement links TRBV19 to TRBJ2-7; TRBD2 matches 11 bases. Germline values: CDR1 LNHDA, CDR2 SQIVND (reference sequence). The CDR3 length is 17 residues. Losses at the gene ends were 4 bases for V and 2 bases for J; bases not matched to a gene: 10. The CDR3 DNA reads TGTGCCAGTAGTACCCCGGGACTAGCGGCTAACCCCTACGAGCAGTACTTC. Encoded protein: CASSTPGLAANPYEQYF.

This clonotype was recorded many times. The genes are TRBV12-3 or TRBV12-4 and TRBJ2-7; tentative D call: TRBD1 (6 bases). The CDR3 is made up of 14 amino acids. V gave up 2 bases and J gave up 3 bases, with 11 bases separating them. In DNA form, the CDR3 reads TGTGCCAGCAGTTTAACAGGGTTCGGCTACGAGCAGTACTTC. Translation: CASSLTGFGYEQYF.

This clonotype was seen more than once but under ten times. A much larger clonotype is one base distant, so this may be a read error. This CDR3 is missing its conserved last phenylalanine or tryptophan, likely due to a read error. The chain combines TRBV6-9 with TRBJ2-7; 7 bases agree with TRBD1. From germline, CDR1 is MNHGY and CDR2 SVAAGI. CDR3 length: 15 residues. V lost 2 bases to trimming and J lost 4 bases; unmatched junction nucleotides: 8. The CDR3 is CASSYPRQGFYEQYL. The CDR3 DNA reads TGTGCCAGCAGTTATCCAAGACAGGGATTTTACGAGCAGTACCTC.

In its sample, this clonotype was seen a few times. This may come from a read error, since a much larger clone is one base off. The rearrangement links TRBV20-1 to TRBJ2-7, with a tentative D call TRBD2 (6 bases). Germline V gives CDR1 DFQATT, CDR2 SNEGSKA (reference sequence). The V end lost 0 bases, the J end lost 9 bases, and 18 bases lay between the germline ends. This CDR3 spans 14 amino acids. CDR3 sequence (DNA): TGCAGTGCTAGAGACCCCAGGGCTAGCGACGGGCAGTACTTC. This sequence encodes CSARDPRASDGQYF.

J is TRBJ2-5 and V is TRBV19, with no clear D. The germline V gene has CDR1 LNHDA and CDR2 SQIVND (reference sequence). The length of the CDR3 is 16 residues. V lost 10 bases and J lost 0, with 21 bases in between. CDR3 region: CANPIKRTRYQETQYF. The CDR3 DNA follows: TGTGCCAACCCGATTAAACGTACACGGTACCAAGAGACCCAGTACTTC.

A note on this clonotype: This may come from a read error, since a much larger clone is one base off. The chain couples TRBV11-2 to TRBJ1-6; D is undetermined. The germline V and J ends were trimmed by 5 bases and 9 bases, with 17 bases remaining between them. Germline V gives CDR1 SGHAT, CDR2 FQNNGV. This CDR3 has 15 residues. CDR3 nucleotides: TGTGCCAGCAGCCTTGCTTCTGGGATCGGTTCACCCCTCCACTTT. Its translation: CASSLASGIGSPLHF.

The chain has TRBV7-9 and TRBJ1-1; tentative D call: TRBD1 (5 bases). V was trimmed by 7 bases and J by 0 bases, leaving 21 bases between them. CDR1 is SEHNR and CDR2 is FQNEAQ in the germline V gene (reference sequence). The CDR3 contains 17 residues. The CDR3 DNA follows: TGTGCCAGCAAAATTAGATGGGGCAGCAATATGAACACTGAAGCTTTCTTT. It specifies CASKIRWGSNMNTEAFF.

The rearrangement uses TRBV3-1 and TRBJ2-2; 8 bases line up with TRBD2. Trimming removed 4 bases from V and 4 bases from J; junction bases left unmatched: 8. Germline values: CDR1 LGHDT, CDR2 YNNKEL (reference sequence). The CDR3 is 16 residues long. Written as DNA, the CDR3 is TGTGCCAGCAGCCGGGGCAGCGGGGGATTCACCGGGGAGCTGTTTTTT. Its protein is CASSRGSGGFTGELFF.

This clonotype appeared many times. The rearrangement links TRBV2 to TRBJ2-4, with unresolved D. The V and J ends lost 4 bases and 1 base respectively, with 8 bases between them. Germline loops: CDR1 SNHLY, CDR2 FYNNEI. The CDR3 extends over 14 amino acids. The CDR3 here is CASSVDGAKNIQYF. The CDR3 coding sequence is TGTGCCAGCAGTGTCGACGGTGCCAAAAACATTCAGTACTTC.

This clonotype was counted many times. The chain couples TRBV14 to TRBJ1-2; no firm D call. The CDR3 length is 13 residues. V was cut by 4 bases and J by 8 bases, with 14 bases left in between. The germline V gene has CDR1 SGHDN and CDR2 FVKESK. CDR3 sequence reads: CASSPFGPSGYTF. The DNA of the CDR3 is TGTGCCAGCAGCCCTTTCGGACCGTCCGGCTACACCTTC.

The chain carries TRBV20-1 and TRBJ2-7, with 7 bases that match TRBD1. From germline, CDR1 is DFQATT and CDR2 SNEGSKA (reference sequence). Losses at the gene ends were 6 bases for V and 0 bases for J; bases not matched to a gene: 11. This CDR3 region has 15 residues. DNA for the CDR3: TGCAGTGCCAGCAGCTGGAACAGGGGCTCCTACGAGCAGTACTTC. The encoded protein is CSASSWNRGSYEQYF.

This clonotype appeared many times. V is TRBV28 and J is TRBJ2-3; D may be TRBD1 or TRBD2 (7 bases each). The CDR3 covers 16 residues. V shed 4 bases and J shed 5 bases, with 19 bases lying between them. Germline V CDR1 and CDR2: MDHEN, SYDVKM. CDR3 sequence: CASSSDRATSLDTQYF. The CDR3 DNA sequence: TGTGCCAGCAGTTCCGACAGGGCGACTAGCCTAGATACGCAGTATTTT.

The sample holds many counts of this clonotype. CDR3 amino acids: CASSQDPGLAGPYEQYF. The CDR3 DNA reads TGTGCCAGCAGCCAAGATCCGGGTCTAGCGGGTCCCTACGAGCAGTACTTC. J is TRBJ2-7 and V is TRBV3-1, with TRBD2 matching over 8 bases. Germline trimming cut 0 bases from V and 2 bases from J; bases unmatched to any gene: 9. Germline assignment: CDR1 LGHDT and CDR2 YNNKEL (reference sequence). The CDR3 covers 17 residues.

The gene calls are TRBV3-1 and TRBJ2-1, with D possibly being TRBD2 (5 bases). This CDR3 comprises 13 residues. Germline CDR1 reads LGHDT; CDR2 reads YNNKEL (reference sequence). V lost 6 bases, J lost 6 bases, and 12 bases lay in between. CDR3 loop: CASSTTSSNEQFF. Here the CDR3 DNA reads TGTGCCAGCAGTACCACTAGTTCCAATGAGCAGTTCTTC.

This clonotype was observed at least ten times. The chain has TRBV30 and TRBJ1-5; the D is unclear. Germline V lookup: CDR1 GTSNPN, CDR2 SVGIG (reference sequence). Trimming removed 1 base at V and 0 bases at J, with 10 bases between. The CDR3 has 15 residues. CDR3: CAWSGGVNSNQPQHF. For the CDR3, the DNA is TGTGCCTGGAGTGGTGGGGTGAATAGCAATCAGCCCCAGCATTTT.

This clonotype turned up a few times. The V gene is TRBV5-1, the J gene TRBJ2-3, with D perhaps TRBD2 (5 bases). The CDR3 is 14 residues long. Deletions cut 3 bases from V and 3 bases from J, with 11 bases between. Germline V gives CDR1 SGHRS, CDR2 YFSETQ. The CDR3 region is CASSSDDYTDTQYF. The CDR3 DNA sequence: TGCGCCAGCAGCTCCGACGACTATACAGATACGCAGTATTTT.

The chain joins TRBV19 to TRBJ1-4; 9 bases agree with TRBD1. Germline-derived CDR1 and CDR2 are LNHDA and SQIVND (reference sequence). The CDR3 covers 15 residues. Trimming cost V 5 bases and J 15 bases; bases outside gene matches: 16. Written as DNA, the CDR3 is TGTGCCAGTAGTGCCTACCGGGACAGGGAAATAAGATTGTTTTTT. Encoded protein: CASSAYRDREIRLFF.

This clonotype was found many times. The CDR3 protein is CASSPAGGTQYF. CDR3 DNA sequence: TGTGCCAGCAGCCCCGCGGGGGGAACGCAGTATTTT. The chain combines TRBV6-2 or TRBV6-3 with TRBJ2-3; 8 bases are shared with TRBD2. The ends lost 6 bases at V and 9 bases at J; junction bases unmatched: 5. CDR1 and CDR2 (germline): MNHEY, SVGEGT. This CDR3 has 12 amino acids.

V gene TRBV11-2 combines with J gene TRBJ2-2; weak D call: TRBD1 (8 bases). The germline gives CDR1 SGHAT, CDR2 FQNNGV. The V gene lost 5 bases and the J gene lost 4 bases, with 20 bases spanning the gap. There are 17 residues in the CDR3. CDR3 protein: CASSPYRGGTGTGELFF. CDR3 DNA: TGTGCCAGCAGCCCCTACAGGGGGGGGACGGGCACCGGGGAGCTGTTTTTT.

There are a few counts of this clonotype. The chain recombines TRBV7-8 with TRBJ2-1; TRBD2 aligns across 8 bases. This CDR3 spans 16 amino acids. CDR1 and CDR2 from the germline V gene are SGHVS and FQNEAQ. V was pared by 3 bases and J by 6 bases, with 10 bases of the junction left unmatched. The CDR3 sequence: CASSLWVGGASNEQFF. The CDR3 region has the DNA TGTGCCAGCAGCTTGTGGGTCGGGGGGGCCTCCAATGAGCAGTTCTTC. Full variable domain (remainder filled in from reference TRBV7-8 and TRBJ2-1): GAGVSQSPRYKVAKRGQDVALRCDPISGHVSLFWYQQALGQGPEFLTYFQNEAQLDKSGLPSDRFFAERPEGSVSTLKIQRTQQEDSAVYLCASSLWVGGASNEQFFGPGTRLTVL.

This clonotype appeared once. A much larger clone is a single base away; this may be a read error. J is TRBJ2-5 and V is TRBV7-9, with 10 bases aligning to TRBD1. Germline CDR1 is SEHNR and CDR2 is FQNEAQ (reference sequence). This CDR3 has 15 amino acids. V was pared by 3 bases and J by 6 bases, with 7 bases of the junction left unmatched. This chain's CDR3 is CASSLATGGKKTQYF. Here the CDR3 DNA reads TGTGCCAGCAGCTTGGCGACAGGGGGCAAGAAGACCCAGTACTTC.

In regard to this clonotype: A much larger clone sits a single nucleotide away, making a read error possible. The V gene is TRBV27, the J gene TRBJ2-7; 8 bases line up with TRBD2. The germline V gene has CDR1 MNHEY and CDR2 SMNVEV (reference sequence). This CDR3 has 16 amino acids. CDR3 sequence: CASSPSVGLVPYGQYF. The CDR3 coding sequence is TGTGCCAGCAGTCCTTCGGTGGGACTAGTACCCTACGGGCAGTACTTC.

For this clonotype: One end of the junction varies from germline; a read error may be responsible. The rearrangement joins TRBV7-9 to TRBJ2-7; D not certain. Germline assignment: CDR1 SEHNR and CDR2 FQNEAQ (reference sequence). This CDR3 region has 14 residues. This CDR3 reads CASSLVPSSSEQYF. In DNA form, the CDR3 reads TGTGCCAGCAGCTTAGTGCCTTCTTCCTCCGAGCAGTACTTC.

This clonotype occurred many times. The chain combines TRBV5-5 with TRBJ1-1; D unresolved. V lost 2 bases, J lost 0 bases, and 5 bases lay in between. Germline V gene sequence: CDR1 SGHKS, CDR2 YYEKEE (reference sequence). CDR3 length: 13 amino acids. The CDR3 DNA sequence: TGTGCCAGCAGCTTAGGGTTGAACACTGAAGCTTTCTTT. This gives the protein CASSLGLNTEAFF.

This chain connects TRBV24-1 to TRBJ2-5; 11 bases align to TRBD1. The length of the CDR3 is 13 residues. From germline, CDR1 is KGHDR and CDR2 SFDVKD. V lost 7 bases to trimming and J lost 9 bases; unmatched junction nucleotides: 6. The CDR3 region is CATSRTGGAAQYF. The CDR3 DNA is TGTGCCACCAGCAGGACAGGGGGCGCCGCCCAGTACTTC.